The clone carrying this T cell receptor beta chain has more than one count but fewer than ten. The sample originates from a study of blood T cell repertoires in COVID-19. Across the whole study: Italy, Spain and the United States were the sources of the convalescent and acute COVID-19 samples. Sample material is recorded as cDNA or gDNA derived from T cells, B-cell-depleted T cells, or PBMCs.

The CDR3 runs 15 residues. The V gene end was trimmed by 0 bases and the J gene end by 5 bases; junction bases not matched to a gene: 5. CDR1 is SGHDT, CDR2 YYEEEE, per germline. As originally analysed: Counts of nucleated cells, estimated from reference gene primer amplification, were obtained. The protocol was immunoSEQ multiplex PCR, while the TCRdb copy is restricted to in-frame clones and leaves out a portion. The D gene and trimming were derived from the DNA, and the V and J assignments and clone size from that table. Here the sample spans about 220,000 clones, more than 65% being singletons. The TCR sequence derives from a man between 50 and 59 years old with active or convalescent COVID-19. The rearrangement links TRBV5-6 to TRBJ2-1; TRBD2 aligns across 7 bases. What was sequenced was peripheral blood. CDR3 nucleotides: TGTGCCAGCAGCTTGGGGCGGGAGTGGAACAATGAGCAGTTCTTC. Translating gives CASSLGREWNNEQFF.